A single TCR beta chain is shown here with its context. This specimen belongs to a study of blood T cell repertoires in COVID-19. Study overall: Researchers got acute and convalescent COVID-19 samples from the United States, Italy and Spain. Nucleic acid was either cDNA or gDNA, and it came from T cells, B-cell-depleted T cells, or PBMCs.

The V end was cut by 0 bases, the J end by 6 bases, with 12 bases between. The CDR3 consists of 14 residues. The germline V gene has CDR1 MNHEY and CDR2 SMNVEV (reference sequence). In the original workflow: Using reference gene primer amplification, nucleated cell counts were estimated. Generated by immunoSEQ multiplex PCR, the TCRdb table keeps only in-frame clones and is missing some. The V and J calls and the clone size are those of that table, but D and trimming were determined from the DNA. Here the sample spans tens of thousands of clones, 85% to 90% being singletons. The sequencing input was peripheral blood. The chain carries TRBV27 and TRBJ2-7, with TRBD1 as a possible D gene (5 bases). The source of this sequence is a man between 65 and 79 years old with COVID-19, enrolled during active disease. The CDR3 nucleotides read TGTGCCAGCAGTTTATCTTTCAGGGTTTCCGAGCAGTACTTC. It translates to CASSLSFRVSEQYF.